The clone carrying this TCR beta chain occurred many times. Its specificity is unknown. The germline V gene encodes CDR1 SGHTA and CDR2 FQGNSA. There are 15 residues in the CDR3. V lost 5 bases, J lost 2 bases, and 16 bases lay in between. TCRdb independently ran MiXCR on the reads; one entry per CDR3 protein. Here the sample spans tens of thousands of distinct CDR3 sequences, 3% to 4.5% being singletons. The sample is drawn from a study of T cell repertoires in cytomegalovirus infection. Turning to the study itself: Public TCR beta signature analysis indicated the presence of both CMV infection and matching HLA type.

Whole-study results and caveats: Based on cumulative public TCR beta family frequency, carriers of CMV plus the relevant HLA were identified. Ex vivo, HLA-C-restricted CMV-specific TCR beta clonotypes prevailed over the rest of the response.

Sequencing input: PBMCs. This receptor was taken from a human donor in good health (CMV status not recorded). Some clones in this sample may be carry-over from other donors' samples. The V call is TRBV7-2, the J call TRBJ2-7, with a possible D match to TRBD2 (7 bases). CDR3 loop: CASSLEGGSTYEQYF. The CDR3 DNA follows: TGTGCCAGCAGCCTAGAGGGGGGGAGCACCTACGAGCAGTACTTC.